This T cell receptor (beta chain) derives from a study of cytomegalovirus exposure and HLA in healthy donors. Study context: From HLA-typed donors, an early data release held roughly 89 million unique TCRs. Of all 370 or so donors who were genotyped, 80% to 85% belonged to the Caucasian-associated ancestry cluster.

Findings of the study overall: TCR beta V- and J-gene trimming, according to a later analysis, was linked to a missense DCLRE1C variant. Sequences of the TCR beta chain were said to predict the HLA-A and HLA-B alleles of most subjects accurately.

As for this clone: Antigen: not known.

PCR amplification relied on 60 Vbeta primers (plus 13 Jbeta primers). Profiled with immunoSEQ multiplex PCR; TCRdb holds only in-frame clones, not every one. The sample holds approximately 140,000 clones; roughly three quarters are singletons and the top ten take under 5.5%. The J segment lost 7 bases and the V segment lost 4 bases, leaving 9 bases of the junction unmatched. This CDR3 region has 15 residues. Germline loops: CDR1 SNHLY, CDR2 FYNNEI. Sequencing was carried out using PBMCs. V and J are TRBV2 and TRBJ2-3, with 9 bases that match TRBD2. The receptor's source is a woman in her forties or fifties in good health and CMV-seronegative. The CDR3 DNA reads as TGTGCCAGCAGTGCTAGCGGGGCTTACACTTATACGCAGTATTTT. Its translation: CASSASGAYTYTQYF.